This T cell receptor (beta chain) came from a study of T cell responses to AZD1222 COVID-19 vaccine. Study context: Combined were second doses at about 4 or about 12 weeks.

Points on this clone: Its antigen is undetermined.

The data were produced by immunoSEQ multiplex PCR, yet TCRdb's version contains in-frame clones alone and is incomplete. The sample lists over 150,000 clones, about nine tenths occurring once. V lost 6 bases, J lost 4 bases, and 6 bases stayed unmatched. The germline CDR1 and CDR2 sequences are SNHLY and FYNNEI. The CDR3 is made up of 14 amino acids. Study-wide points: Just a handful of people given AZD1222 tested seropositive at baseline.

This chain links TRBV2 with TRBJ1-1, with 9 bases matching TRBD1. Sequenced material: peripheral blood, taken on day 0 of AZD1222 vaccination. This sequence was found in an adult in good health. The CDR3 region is CASSRTGETTEAFF. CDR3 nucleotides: TGTGCCAGCAGCCGGACAGGGGAGACCACTGAAGCTTTCTTT.